These T cell receptor beta chains were read from a single sample in a study of blood T cell repertoires in COVID-19. Using immunoSEQ multiplex PCR, the repertoire was profiled, and TCRdb retains in-frame clones only, with some absent. The sample consists of about 80,000 clones, roughly four fifths of them appearing once. Sequenced material: peripheral blood. These receptors were collected from a man aged 80 or over with acute or convalescent COVID-19. Each CDR3 is given with its conserved first and last residue. The D gene is left open where the match is weak. The listing skips clone size in some rows; elsewhere it reads once, few, many or a size class.

D gene	J gene	clone size	V gene	CDR3 DNA	CDR3 protein
TRBD2	TRBJ2-5	-	TRBV11-2	TGTGCCAGCAGGGCGGGGACTAGCGGGGGGTCAGGTGTGACCCAGTACTTC	CASRAGTSGGSGVTQYF
-	TRBJ2-2	-	TRBV9	TGTGCCAGCAGCGGACTACGGGTCGGCACCGGGGAGCTGTTTTTT	CASSGLRVGTGELFF
TRBD1	TRBJ1-2	-	TRBV27	TGTGCCAGCAGGGGACTGGGACAGGGGAGCTATGGCTACACCTTC	CASRGLGQGSYGYTF
TRBD1	TRBJ2-7	-	TRBV19	TGTGCCAGCCGGGACAGCAGTCACGAGCAGTACTTC	CASRDSSHEQYF
TRBD1	TRBJ1-1	-	TRBV10-3	TGTGCCACCAAACAGGGGGATACTGAAGCTTTCTTT	CATKQGDTEAFF
-	TRBJ2-2	-	TRBV19	TGTGCCAGTAGTATATCAGGACAGCGGAACACCGGGGAGCTGTTTTTT	CASSISGQRNTGELFF
-	TRBJ1-5	-	TRBV6-1	TGTGCCAGCAGTGAAGCGCGAGCGGGTGCAAGCAATCAGCCCCAGCATTTT	CASSEARAGASNQPQHF
TRBD1	TRBJ2-3	-	TRBV5-1	TGCGCCAGCAGCCCGGACAGGGGGACAGATACGCAGTATTTT	CASSPDRGTDTQYF
TRBD1	TRBJ1-1	-	TRBV5-4	TGTGCCAGCAGCCCCCCGGGACAGCGCACTGAAGCTTTCTTT	CASSPPGQRTEAFF
-	TRBJ1-2	-	TRBV5-1	TGCGCCAGCAGCCCCGGTGAGGTTAATGGTGGCTACACCTTC	CASSPGEVNGGYTF
-	TRBJ1-1	-	TRBV6-5	TGTGCCAGCACCTACCGACAGGCTAACACTGAAGCTTTCTTT	CASTYRQANTEAFF
TRBD1	TRBJ1-4	-	TRBV5-3	TGTGCCAGAAGTCACAGGGGGCTCGGAACTAATGAAAAACTGTTTTTT	CARSHRGLGTNEKLFF
-	TRBJ1-2	-	TRBV12-3/TRBV12-4	TGTGCCAGCAGAGTTGCCGGGTCCACGAAGGACACCTTC	CASRVAGSTKDTF
TRBD1	TRBJ1-1	once	TRBV30	TGTGCCGGTTCTATGGGACAGGGGATAGAAGCTTTCTTT	CAGSMGQGIEAFF
-	TRBJ1-5	once	TRBV7-2	TGTGCCAGCAGCTTAGTGGGAGGGTACGGCAATCAGCCCCAGCATTTT	CASSLVGGYGNQPQHF
TRBD1	TRBJ1-6	-	TRBV9	TGTGCCAGCAGCGGAGCCGGGACAGTCAATTCACCCCTCCACTTT	CASSGAGTVNSPLHF
TRBD1	TRBJ2-6	-	TRBV6-5	TGTGCCAGCAGTTACAGCGACAGGGCTGGGGCCAACGTCCTGACTTTC	CASSYSDRAGANVLTF
TRBD1	TRBJ2-7	-	TRBV9	TGTGCCAGCAGCGTGGACAGGGGGGGCGAGCAGTACTTC	CASSVDRGGEQYF
TRBD1	TRBJ1-2	few	TRBV6-5	TGTGCCAGCACCGAGACAGGGGGGATAAACTACACCTTC	CASTETGGINYTF
-	TRBJ1-4	-	TRBV6-5	TGTGCCAGCAGGGAGGGACCGGGTGGTGAAAAACTGTTTTTT	CASREGPGGEKLFF
-	TRBJ1-2	-	TRBV19	TGTGCCAGTAGTCTTGGACAAACCCTAGGAGATGGCTACACCTTC	CASSLGQTLGDGYTF
TRBD1	TRBJ2-7	few	TRBV6-1	TGTGCCAGCAGTGAAGCACCGGGACAGAGCTACGAGCAGTACTTC	CASSEAPGQSYEQYF
-	TRBJ1-1	-	TRBV18	TGTGCCAGCTCCGGAGGTTTTGACACTGAAGCTTTCTTT	CASSGGFDTEAFF
-	TRBJ1-1	-	TRBV2	TGTGCCAGCAGTGCACACCCGAACACTGAAGCTTTCTTT	CASSAHPNTEAFF
-	TRBJ2-5	-	TRBV4-1	TGCGCCAGCAGCCAAGATCACGCCGGGAACAGGTACTTC	CASSQDHAGNRYF
-	TRBJ1-6	-	TRBV7-2	TGTGCCAGCAGCCGGGACTTCTATAATTCACCCCTCCACTTT	CASSRDFYNSPLHF
TRBD1	TRBJ1-2	-	TRBV9	TGTGCCAGCAGCGAGGGACAGGACTATGGCTACACCTTC	CASSEGQDYGYTF
-	TRBJ2-7	-	TRBV13	TGTGCCAGCAGCTTGGGTCGAGGGGGAGCCTACGAGCAGTACTTC	CASSLGRGGAYEQYF
TRBD1	TRBJ2-1	-	TRBV28	TGTGCCAGCAGTTTGGCACAGGGGAACAATGAGCAGTTCTTC	CASSLAQGNNEQFF
-	TRBJ2-7	-	TRBV19	TGTGCCAGTAGTTATCGACAGGCCTCCTACGAGCAGTACTTC	CASSYRQASYEQYF
TRBD1	TRBJ2-2	-	TRBV2	TGTGCCAGCAGTGTTGTAGGGGGCGGCGGGGAGCTGTTTTTT	CASSVVGGGGELFF
-	TRBJ1-6	-	TRBV27	TGTGCCAGCAGTTTTAAAGGCTTGGGCTCACCCCTCCACTTT	CASSFKGLGSPLHF
-	TRBJ2-7	-	TRBV3-1/TRBV3-2	TGTGCCAGCAGCCCGCTCTGGGGGGTTGAGGAGCAGTACTTC	CASSPLWGVEEQYF
TRBD1	TRBJ1-2	-	TRBV6-5	TGTGCCAGCAGTTCTACAGGGGGCCGTAGCTATGGCTACACCTTC	CASSSTGGRSYGYTF
-	TRBJ1-1	-	TRBV19	TGTGCCAGTAGGACCGGGACACTGGGGGGGGAAGCTTTCTTT	CASRTGTLGGEAFF
-	TRBJ1-6	-	TRBV2	TGTGCCAGCAGTGATTTAGATAATTCACCCCTCCACTTT	CASSDLDNSPLHF
-	TRBJ2-3	-	TRBV28	TGTGCCAGCAGTACACCTGGGGGGAGCACAGATACGCAGTATTTT	CASSTPGGSTDTQYF
-	TRBJ1-2	-	TRBV6-5	TGTGCCAGCAGACTGGCGGTGAACTATGGCTACACCTTC	CASRLAVNYGYTF
-	TRBJ1-6	-	TRBV30	TGTGCGTGGGCCACAAGATCCTATAATTCACCCCTCCACTTT	CAWATRSYNSPLHF
TRBD1	TRBJ1-2	-	TRBV2	TGTGCCAGCGCACTTACCCCCCGACAGGGAGGCGGCTACACCTTC	CASALTPRQGGGYTF
TRBD1	TRBJ1-2	-	TRBV4-2	TGTGCCAGCAGCCAAGATGTTCCATTCGGACAGGGGGTCGATGGCTACACCTTC	CASSQDVPFGQGVDGYTF
-	TRBJ2-5	-	TRBV5-6	TGTGCCAGCAGCTTGGGGACAGTCCTGGAGACCCAGTACTTC	CASSLGTVLETQYF
-	TRBJ1-2	-	TRBV18	TGTGCCAGCTCACCAGGGAGAGATTATGGCTACACCTTC	CASSPGRDYGYTF
TRBD1	TRBJ2-5	-	TRBV28	TGTGCCGGATCCGGGACAGGGGGCGGACCCCTCCAAGAGACCCAGTACTTC	CAGSGTGGGPLQETQYF
TRBD1	TRBJ1-6	-	TRBV5-1	TGCGCCAGCAGCTTGGACGGACAGGGCGCACCCCTCCACTTT	CASSLDGQGAPLHF
TRBD1	TRBJ1-4	-	TRBV19	TGTGCCAGTACCGCGGACAGGGCGGGCGAAAAACTGTTTTTT	CASTADRAGEKLFF
TRBD1	TRBJ1-2	-	TRBV18	TGTGCCAGCTCACCCCAACAGGGGTCGGAAGGCTACACCTTC	CASSPQQGSEGYTF
-	TRBJ1-2	-	TRBV2	TGTGCCAGCACCCCGGTGGGGGGACTGGATGGCTACACCTTC	CASTPVGGLDGYTF
-	TRBJ2-3	-	TRBV6-6	TGTGCCAGCAGTTACGGGACTTCCGCGGATACGCAGTATTTT	CASSYGTSADTQYF